The 2 T cell receptor beta chains given below trace back to one sample, sequenced in a study of T cell changes during pregnancy in multiple sclerosis. Libraries were prepared by immunoSEQ multiplex PCR; TCRdb keeps only in-frame clonotypes and omits some of them. The data contain tens of thousands of clones, 90% to 95% of them seen just once; the ten biggest clones take up about 0.73%. The material sequenced was CD4+ T cells from peripheral blood mononuclear cells, taken before pregnancy. Source of these receptors: a female donor with multiple sclerosis, enrolled in a pregnancy study.

The chain joins TRBV7-9 to TRBJ1-1, with 9 bases that match TRBD1. This CDR3 is 14 amino acids long. Germline assignment: CDR1 SEHNR and CDR2 FQNEAQ (reference sequence). The ends lost 5 bases at V and 4 bases at J; junction bases unmatched: 5. CDR3 protein: CASSLRDRVTEAFF. The CDR3 coding sequence is TGTGCCAGCAGCCTCCGGGACAGGGTCACTGAAGCTTTCTTT.

The CDR3 is CASRTGASSGYTF. The CDR3 DNA is TGTGCCAGCAGAACAGGGGCAAGTAGTGGCTACACCTTC. J is TRBJ1-2 and V is TRBV6-5; 7 bases match TRBD1. V gave up 6 bases and J gave up 7 bases; unmatched junction bases: 8. The CDR3 is 13 amino acids. Looked up from germline, CDR1 is MNHEY and CDR2 is SVGAGI.